This T cell receptor beta chain is from a study of blood T cell repertoires in COVID-19 (dated by TCRdb to between 2020 and 2021). About the full investigation: Samples covering the acute and convalescent phases of COVID-19 were provided by collaborators in the United States, Italy and Spain. The prospective study material was composed of cDNA or gDNA derived from T cells, B-cell-depleted T cells, or PBMCs. Samples were obtained from the ongoing ImmuneRACE study (first 160 participants) and from approximately 1,200 subjects provided by 6 global collaborators. A de-identified subject ID, COVID-19 status, age in years and sex were almost always included in the sample metadata. Where available, HLA class I and class II types were obtained from metadata supplied by the sample provider rather than from assay-based typing. The repertoires were released in a freely available public database intended as a resource for research on the immune response to SARS-CoV-2. Subjects who had been exposed to COVID-19, were actively infected with it, or had recovered from it provided the deeply sampled blood TCRbeta repertoires that made up the dataset. Study-level results and caveats: How much clinical and demographic metadata was included differed by source and by participant, and the metadata was provided uncurated.

TCRbeta CDR3 regions were amplified from genomic DNA by means of the immunoSEQ Assay, a bias-controlled multiplex PCR. Concerning the study's data processing: Within the assay, amplification of reference gene primers was used to estimate how many nucleated cells each sample contained. Sequence reads were collapsed and filtered to measure the absolute abundance of every unique TCRbeta CDR3 rearrangement. For each sample, productive Simpson clonality was calculated by taking the square root of Simpson's diversity index across productive rearrangements. In its TCRdb copy, this immuneACCESS table keeps in-frame sequences only and misses some clones. Where compared with another copy, unresolved V genes explain less than half of these, and the others have no known cause. V and J calls and clone size are copied from that table; D and trimming were computed from the DNA. Here the sample has about 220,000 clones; almost 90% occur a single time. The ten largest account for roughly 14% of the sample.

From cysteine to phenylalanine, the CDR3 is 14 amino acids long. Only CDR3 DNA remains: 42 bases, in frame from the first base. V loses 4 bases at its end and J loses 3 bases; junction bases beyond the gene matches: 5. The germline V gene supplies CDR1 SGHVS and CDR2 FNYEAQ. This clone has just one count. Its specific antigen is unknown. The sample holds no much larger clone one base away, and base qualities are not on file. Participants in the prospective study were enrolled through a virtual design, were aged about 18 to 90 years, and lived in 20 to 30 United States geographic areas. In the prospective study, cohorts were assigned on the basis of participant-reported clinical history obtained from a screening survey and a study questionnaire. In the prospective study, whole blood, serum and a nasopharyngeal or oropharyngeal swab were collected from each participant by mobile phlebotomists. Additional blood draws and questionnaires over a roughly two-month period could optionally be provided by prospective study participants. Before DNA extraction, prospective study blood samples were shipped either frozen or at room temperature.

The rearranged chain carries TRBV7-6 and TRBJ1-1, and TRBD1 matches 7 of the central bases. The specimen was PBMCs or T cells enriched from blood (not recorded which). The clonotype originates from a woman in her forties or fifties with acute COVID-19. The DNA sequence is TGTGCCAGCAGCTCCGGACAGGTCTACACTGAAGCTTTCTTT. Its translation reads: CASSSGQVYTEAFF.